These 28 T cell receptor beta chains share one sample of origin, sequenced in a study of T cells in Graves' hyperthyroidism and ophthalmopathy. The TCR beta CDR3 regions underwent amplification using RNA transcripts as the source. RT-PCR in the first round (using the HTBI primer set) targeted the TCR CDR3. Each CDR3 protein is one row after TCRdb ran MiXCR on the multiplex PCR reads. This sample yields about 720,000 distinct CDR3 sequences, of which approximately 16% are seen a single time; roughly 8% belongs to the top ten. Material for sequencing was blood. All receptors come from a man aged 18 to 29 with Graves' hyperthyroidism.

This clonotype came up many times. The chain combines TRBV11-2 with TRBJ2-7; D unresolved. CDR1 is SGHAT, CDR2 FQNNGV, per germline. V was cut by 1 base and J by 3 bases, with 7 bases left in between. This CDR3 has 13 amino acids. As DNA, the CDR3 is TGTGCCAGCAGCTTAGGGCGGCGCTACGAGCAGTACTTC. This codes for CASSLGRRYEQYF.

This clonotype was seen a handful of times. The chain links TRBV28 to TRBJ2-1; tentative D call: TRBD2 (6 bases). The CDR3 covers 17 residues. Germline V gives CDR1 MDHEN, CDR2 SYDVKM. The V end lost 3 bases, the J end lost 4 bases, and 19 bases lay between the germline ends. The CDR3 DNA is TGTGCCAGCAGTTTCGTATCCGCCGGGACTCTTTACAATGAGCAGTTCTTC. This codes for CASSFVSAGTLYNEQFF.

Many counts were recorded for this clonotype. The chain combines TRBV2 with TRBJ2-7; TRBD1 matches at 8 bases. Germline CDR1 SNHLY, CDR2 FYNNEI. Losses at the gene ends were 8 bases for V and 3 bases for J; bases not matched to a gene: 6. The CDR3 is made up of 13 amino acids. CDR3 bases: TGTGCCAGCGGACAGGGATCCCTCTACGAGCAGTACTTC. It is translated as CASGQGSLYEQYF.

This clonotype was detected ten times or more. The DNA for the CDR3 is TGTGCCAGCAGCGAACCAGGGGGCGACACTGAAGCTTTCTTT. As protein: CASSEPGGDTEAFF. V usage is TRBV28 and J usage is TRBJ1-1; 8 bases are shared with TRBD1. This CDR3 comprises 14 residues. V shed 6 bases, J shed 3 bases, and the junction held 6 bases outside the gene matches. Germline loops: CDR1 MDHEN, CDR2 SYDVKM.

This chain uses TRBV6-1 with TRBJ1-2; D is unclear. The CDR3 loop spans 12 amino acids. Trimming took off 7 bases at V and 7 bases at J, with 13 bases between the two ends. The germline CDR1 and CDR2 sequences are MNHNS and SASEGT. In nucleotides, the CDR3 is TGTGCCAGCAATCTGTCGACTGGTGGCTACACCTTC. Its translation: CASNLSTGGYTF.

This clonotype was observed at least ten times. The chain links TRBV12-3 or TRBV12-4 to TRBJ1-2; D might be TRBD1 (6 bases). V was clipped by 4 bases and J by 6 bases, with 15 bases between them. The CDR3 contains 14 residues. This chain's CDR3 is CASSWGASWDGYTF. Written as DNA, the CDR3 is TGTGCCAGCAGTTGGGGGGCTTCGTGGGATGGCTACACCTTC.

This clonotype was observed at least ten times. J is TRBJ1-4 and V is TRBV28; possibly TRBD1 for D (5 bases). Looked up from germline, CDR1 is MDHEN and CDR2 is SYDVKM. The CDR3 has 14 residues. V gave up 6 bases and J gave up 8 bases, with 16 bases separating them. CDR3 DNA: TGTGCCAGCAGCCGGCCTGGGGGGTACGAAAAACTGTTTTTT. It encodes CASSRPGGYEKLFF.

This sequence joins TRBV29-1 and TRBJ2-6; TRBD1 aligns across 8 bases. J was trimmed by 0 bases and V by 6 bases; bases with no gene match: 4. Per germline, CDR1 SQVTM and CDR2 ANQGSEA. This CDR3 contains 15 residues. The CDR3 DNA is TGCAGCGTCACCGGACAGGGCTCTGGGGCCAACGTCCTGACTTTC. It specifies CSVTGQGSGANVLTF.

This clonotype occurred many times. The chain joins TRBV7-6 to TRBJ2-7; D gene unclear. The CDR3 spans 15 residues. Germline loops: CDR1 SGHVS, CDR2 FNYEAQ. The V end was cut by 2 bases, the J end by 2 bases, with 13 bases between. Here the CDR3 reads CASSLNWGATYEQYF. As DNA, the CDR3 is TGTGCCAGCAGCTTAAATTGGGGTGCTACCTACGAGCAGTACTTC.

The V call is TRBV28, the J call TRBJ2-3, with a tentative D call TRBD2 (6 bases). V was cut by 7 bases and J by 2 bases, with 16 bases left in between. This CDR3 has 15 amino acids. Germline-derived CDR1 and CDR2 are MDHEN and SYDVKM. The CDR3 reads CASTPGGESTDTQYF. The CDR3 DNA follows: TGTGCCAGCACCCCCGGGGGAGAGTCCACAGATACGCAGTATTTT.

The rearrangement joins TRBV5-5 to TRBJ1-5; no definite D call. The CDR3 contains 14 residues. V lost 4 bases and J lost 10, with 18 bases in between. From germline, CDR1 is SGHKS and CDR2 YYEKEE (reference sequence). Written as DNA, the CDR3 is TGTGCCAGCAGCCCCAGTGACGGGCCCCATCCCCAGCATTTT. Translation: CASSPSDGPHPQHF.

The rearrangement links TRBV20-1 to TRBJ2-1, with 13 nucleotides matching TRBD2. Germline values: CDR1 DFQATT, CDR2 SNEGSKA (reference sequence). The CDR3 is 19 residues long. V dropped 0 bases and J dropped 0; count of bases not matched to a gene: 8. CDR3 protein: CSAREVPTSGRVSYNEQFF. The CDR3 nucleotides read TGCAGTGCTAGAGAAGTACCCACTAGCGGGAGGGTCTCCTACAATGAGCAGTTCTTC.

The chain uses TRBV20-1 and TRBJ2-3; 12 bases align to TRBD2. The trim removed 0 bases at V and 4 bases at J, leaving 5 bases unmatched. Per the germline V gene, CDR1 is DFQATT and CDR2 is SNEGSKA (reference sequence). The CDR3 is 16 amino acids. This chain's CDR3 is CSAREWASGRADTQYF. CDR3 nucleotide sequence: TGCAGTGCTAGAGAGTGGGCTAGCGGGAGGGCAGATACGCAGTATTTT.

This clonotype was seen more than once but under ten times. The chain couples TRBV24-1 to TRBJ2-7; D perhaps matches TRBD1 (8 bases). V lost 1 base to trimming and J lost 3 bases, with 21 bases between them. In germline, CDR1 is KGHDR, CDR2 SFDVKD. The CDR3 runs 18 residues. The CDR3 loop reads CATSDLNRGGPTNYEQYF. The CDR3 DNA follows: TGTGCCACCAGTGATTTAAACAGGGGGGGGCCAACAAACTACGAGCAGTACTTC.

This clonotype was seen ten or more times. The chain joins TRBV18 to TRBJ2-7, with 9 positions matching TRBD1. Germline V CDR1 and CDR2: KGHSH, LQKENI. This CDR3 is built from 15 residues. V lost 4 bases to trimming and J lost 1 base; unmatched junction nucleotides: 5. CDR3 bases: TGTGCCAGCTCACGGGGACAGGGCAGATCCTACGAGCAGTACTTC. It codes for CASSRGQGRSYEQYF. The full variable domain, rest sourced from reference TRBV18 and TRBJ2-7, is NAGVMQNPRHLVRRRGQEARLRCSPMKGHSHVYWYRQLPEEGLKFMVYLQKENIIDESGMPKERFSAEFPKEGPSILRIQQVVRGDSAAYFCASSRGQGRSYEQYFGPGTRLTVT.

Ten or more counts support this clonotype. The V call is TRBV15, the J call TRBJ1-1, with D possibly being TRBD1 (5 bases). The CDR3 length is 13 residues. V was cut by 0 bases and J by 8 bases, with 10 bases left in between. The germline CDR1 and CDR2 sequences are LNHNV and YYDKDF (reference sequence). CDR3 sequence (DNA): TGTGCCACCAGCAGAGATAGGGACTTAGAAGCTTTCTTT. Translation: CATSRDRDLEAFF.

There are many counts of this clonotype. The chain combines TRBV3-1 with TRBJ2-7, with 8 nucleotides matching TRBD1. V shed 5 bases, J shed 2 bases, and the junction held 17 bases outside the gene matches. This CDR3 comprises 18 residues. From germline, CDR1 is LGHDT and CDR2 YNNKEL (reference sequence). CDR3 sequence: CASSTRDRQGFPAYEQYF. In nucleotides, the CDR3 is TGTGCCAGCAGCACCCGGGACAGGCAGGGGTTTCCCGCCTACGAGCAGTACTTC.

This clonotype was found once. The CDR3 DNA reads TGTGCCAGCAGCCCTTCTAGCGGGAGATTGTACGAGCAGTACTTC. Its translation: CASSPSSGRLYEQYF. V gene TRBV7-9 combines with J gene TRBJ2-7, with 10 bases aligning to TRBD2. The germline V gene encodes CDR1 SEHNR and CDR2 FQNEAQ (reference sequence). With V trimmed by 5 bases and J by 4 bases, 8 bases remained unmatched. The CDR3 extends over 15 amino acids.

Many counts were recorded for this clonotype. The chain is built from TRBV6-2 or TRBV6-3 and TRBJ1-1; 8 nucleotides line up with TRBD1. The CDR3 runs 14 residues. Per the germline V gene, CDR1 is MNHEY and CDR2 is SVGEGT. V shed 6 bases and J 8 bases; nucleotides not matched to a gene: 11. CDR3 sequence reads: CASSGTGRFWEAFF. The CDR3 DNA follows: TGTGCCAGCAGCGGGACAGGACGGTTCTGGGAAGCTTTCTTT.

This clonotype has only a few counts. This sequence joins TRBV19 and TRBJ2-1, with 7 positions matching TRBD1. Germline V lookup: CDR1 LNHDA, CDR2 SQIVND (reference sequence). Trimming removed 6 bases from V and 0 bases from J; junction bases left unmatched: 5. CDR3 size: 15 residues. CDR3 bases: TGTGCCAGTAGCTCGAAGGGGGCCTCCTACAATGAGCAGTTCTTC. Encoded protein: CASSSKGASYNEQFF. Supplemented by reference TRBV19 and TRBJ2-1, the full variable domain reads DGGITQSPKYLFRKEGQNVTLSCEQNLNHDAMYWYRQDPGQGLRLIYYSQIVNDFQKGDIAEGYSVSREKKESFPLTVTSAQKNPTAFYLCASSSKGASYNEQFFGPGTRLTVL.

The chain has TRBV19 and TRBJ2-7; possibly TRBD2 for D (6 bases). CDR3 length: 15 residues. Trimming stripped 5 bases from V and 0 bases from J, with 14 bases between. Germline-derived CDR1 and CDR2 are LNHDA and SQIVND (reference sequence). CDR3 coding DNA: TGTGCCAGTAGTCGCTGGGACTCTAGCTCCTACGAGCAGTACTTC. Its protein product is CASSRWDSSSYEQYF. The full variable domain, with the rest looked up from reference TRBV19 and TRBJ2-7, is DGGITQSPKYLFRKEGQNVTLSCEQNLNHDAMYWYRQDPGQGLRLIYYSQIVNDFQKGDIAEGYSVSREKKESFPLTVTSAQKNPTAFYLCASSRWDSSSYEQYFGPGTRLTVT.

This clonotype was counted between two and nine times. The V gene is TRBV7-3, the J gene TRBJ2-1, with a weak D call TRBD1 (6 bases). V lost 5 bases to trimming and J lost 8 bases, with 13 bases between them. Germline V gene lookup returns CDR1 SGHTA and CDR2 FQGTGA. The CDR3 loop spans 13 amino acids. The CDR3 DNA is TGTGCCAGCAGCGTATCATCAGGGGATGAGCAGTTCTTC. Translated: CASSVSSGDEQFF.

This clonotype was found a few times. This CDR3 reads CASNPKVGETQYF. CDR3 nucleotides: TGTGCCAGCAACCCCAAGGTGGGAGAGACCCAGTACTTC. J is TRBJ2-5 and V is TRBV5-4, with D uncertain. The CDR3 consists of 13 residues. The V end was cut by 6 bases, the J end by 4 bases, with 13 bases between. Germline V gives CDR1 SGHNT, CDR2 YYREEE (reference sequence). The full variable domain, in which reference TRBV5-4 and TRBJ2-5 provide the parts outside the CDR3, is ETGVTQSPTHLIKTRGQQVTLRCSSQSGHNTVSWYQQALGQGPQFIFQYYREEENGRGNFPPRFSGLQFPNYSSELNVNALELDDSALYLCASNPKVGETQYFGPGTRLLVL.

CDR3 bases: TGTGCCAGCAAAAGACAGGGCGGCACCGGGGAGCTGTTTTTT. Translating it yields CASKRQGGTGELFF. The genes are TRBV2 and TRBJ2-2; 7 bases are a match to TRBD1. This CDR3 has 14 residues. Germline CDR1 reads SNHLY; CDR2 reads FYNNEI. Trimming cost V 7 bases and J 4 bases; bases outside gene matches: 6.

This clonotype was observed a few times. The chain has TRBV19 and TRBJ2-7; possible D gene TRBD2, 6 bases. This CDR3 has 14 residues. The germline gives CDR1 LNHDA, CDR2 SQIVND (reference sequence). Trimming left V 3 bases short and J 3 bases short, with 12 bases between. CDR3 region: CASSIRRDFYEQYF. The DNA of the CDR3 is TGTGCCAGTAGTATTCGGCGGGACTTCTACGAGCAGTACTTC.

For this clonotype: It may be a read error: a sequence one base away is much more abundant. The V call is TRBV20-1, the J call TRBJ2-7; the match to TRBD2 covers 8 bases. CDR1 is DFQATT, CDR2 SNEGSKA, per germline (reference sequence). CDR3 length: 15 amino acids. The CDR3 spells CGARDQGLGHYEQYF. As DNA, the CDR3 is TGCGGTGCTAGAGATCAGGGACTAGGACACTACGAGCAGTACTTC.

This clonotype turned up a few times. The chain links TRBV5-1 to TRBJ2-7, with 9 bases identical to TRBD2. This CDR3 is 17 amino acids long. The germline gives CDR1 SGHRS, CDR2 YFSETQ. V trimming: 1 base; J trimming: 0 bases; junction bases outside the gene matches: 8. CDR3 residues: CASSLFSGSRNSYEQYF. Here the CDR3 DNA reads TGCGCCAGCAGCTTGTTTAGCGGGAGTCGGAACTCCTACGAGCAGTACTTC.

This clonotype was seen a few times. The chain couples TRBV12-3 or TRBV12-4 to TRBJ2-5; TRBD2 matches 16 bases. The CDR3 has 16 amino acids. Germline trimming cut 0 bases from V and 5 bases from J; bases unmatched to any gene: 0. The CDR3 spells CASSLAGLAGGETQYF. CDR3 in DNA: TGTGCCAGCAGTTTAGCGGGACTAGCGGGAGGGGAGACCCAGTACTTC.